The rows below give T cell receptor beta chains drawn from one sample of a study of T cell responses to AZD1222 COVID-19 vaccine. Sequencing used immunoSEQ multiplex PCR; TCRdb keeps in-frame clones, though not all of them. The repertoire has tens of thousands of clones, about 83% of them found once; the top ten carry around 6.6%. The sequenced sample was peripheral blood, obtained on day 0 of AZD1222 vaccination. Every receptor here comes from an adult in good health. CDR3s leave out the opening cysteine and the closing phenylalanine or tryptophan.

j_gene,v_gene,CDR3aa
TRBJ1-1,TRBV7-6,ASSPRAGKNTEAF
TRBJ2-7,TRBV6-5,ACTRGGSIYEQY
TRBJ2-1,TRBV12-2,ASRRNPPSGSFPAYNEQF
TRBJ1-4,TRBV9,ASSVVIGGTTNEKLF
TRBJ2-2,TRBV11-2,ASSFGTGVTGELF
TRBJ1-6,TRBV5-8,ASSPGQGGFSPLH
TRBJ2-5,TRBV11-2,ASSLVGQETQY
TRBJ2-1,TRBV7-8,ASSLSYPTHEQF
TRBJ2-1,TRBV5-6,ASSFRPGQGNYNEQF
TRBJ1-5,TRBV28,ASSSGQSDQPQH
TRBJ1-6,TRBV19,ASTADSSYNSPLH
TRBJ2-5,TRBV25-1,ASTRASKETQY
TRBJ1-1,TRBV19,ASSIRGGNTEAF
TRBJ1-2,TRBV10-3,AISDRQALNYGYT
TRBJ1-1,TRBV2,ASSMSGSGNTEAF